The following is a T cell receptor beta chain sequence with its context. Antigen: not known. This same CDR3 is encoded by further DNA sequences in the sample. Both 60 Vbeta primers and 13 Jbeta primers went into the PCR. Measured with immunoSEQ multiplex PCR; TCRdb has only the in-frame clones, and not every one. This sample yields 150,000 or so clones, of which around 84% are seen a single time; 5.6% belongs to the top ten. Germline V gives CDR1 GTSNPN, CDR2 SVGIG (reference sequence). After removal of 2 bases from V and 6 bases from J, the junction contained 4 bases not matched to a gene. This CDR3 spans 13 amino acids. These data originate in a study of cytomegalovirus exposure and HLA in healthy donors. Notes on the study in general: For most subjects, TCR beta sequences were reported to predict HLA-A and HLA-B alleles with accuracy. When analyzed later, the rates of TCR association showed variation by HLA locus, with DRB1 the most and HLA-C the fewest. Productive status was seen about 87% or about 30% of the time for most TCR beta V segments in an earlier analysis.

Sequenced: PBMCs. The V gene is TRBV30, the J gene TRBJ2-1; 7 nucleotides line up with TRBD2. This receptor was obtained from a woman in her forties in good health and CMV-seropositive. CDR3 loop: CAWSRLAGNEQFF. The CDR3 nucleotides are TGTGCCTGGAGTAGATTAGCGGGCAATGAGCAGTTCTTC. The full variable domain, in which reference TRBV30 and TRBJ2-1 provide the parts outside the CDR3, is SQTIHQWPATLVQPVGSPLSLECTVEGTSNPNLYWYRQAAGRGLQLLFYSVGIGQISSEVPQNLSASRPQDRQFILSSKKLLLSDSGFYLCAWSRLAGNEQFFGPGTRLTVL.